Sequencing of this T cell receptor beta chain was carried out in a study of cytomegalovirus exposure and HLA in healthy donors. CDR3 length equals 14 residues. Per germline, CDR1 MGHDK and CDR2 SYGVNS. With V trimmed by 8 bases and J by 9 bases, 9 bases remained unmatched. This PCR relied on a set of 60 Vbeta primers and 13 Jbeta primers. Only in-frame clones appear in the TCRdb table, and some are missing; sequencing was by immunoSEQ multiplex PCR. The top ten clones hold 2.5% to 3.5% of a sample with approximately 220,000 clones, about 82% of them seen once. This TCR came from a young man in good health and CMV-seronegative. Sequenced input: PBMCs. The chain joins TRBV25-1 to TRBJ1-4, with TRBD1 matching over 10 bases. The CDR3 protein is CASGRDRGSQKLFF. The CDR3 DNA sequence: TGTGCCAGCGGCCGGGACAGGGGTTCTCAAAAACTGTTTTTT. Drawing the rest from reference TRBV25-1 and TRBJ1-4, the complete variable domain is EADIYQTPRYLVIGTGKKITLECSQTMGHDKMYWYQQDPGMELHLIHYSYGVNSTEKGDLSSESTVSRIRTEHFPLTLESARPSHTSQYLCASGRDRGSQKLFFGSGTQLSVL.